This T cell receptor beta chain was captured in a study of cytomegalovirus exposure and HLA in healthy donors. Study-level information: Genotyping of roughly 400 donors showed that over 65% belonged to the Caucasian-associated ancestry cluster.

Trimming at V came to 5 bases and at J to 0 bases, leaving 5 bases not matched to a gene. CDR1 is LNHDA, CDR2 SQIVND, per germline (reference sequence). The CDR3 loop spans 16 amino acids. PCR employed 60 Vbeta and 13 Jbeta primers. This table comes from immunoSEQ multiplex PCR, and its TCRdb copy is limited to in-frame clones, with some not included. The data show some 140,000 clones, about three quarters seen once. The chain employs TRBV19 and TRBJ2-7; 12 bases match TRBD2. This TCR derives from a woman aged 35 to 49 in good health and CMV-seronegative. Sequencing was carried out using PBMCs. CDR3 DNA sequence: TGTGCCAGTAGTCCTAGACTAGCGGGAGCCTCCTACGAGCAGTACTTC. This sequence encodes CASSPRLAGASYEQYF.